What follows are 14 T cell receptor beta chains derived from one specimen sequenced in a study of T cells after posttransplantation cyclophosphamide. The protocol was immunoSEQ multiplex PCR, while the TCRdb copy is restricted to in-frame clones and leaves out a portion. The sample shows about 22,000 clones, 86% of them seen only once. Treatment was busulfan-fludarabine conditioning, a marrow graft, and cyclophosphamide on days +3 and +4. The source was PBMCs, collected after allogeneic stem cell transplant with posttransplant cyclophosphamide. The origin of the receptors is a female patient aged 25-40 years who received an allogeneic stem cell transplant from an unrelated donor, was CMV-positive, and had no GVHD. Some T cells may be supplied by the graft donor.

Here the CDR3 reads CAWSVRSLQGGETQYF. The CDR3 DNA reads as TGTGCCTGGAGTGTCCGCTCCTTACAGGGCGGAGAGACCCAGTACTTC. The chain is built from TRBV30 and TRBJ2-5; weak D call: TRBD1 (6 bases). V was clipped by 0 bases and J by 4 bases, with 18 bases between them. The CDR3 has 16 amino acids. Germline V gene sequence: CDR1 GTSNPN, CDR2 SVGIG (reference sequence).

The CDR3 loop is CASSRTGSSPLHF. The CDR3 coding sequence is TGCGCCAGCAGTCGGACAGGTAGTTCACCCCTCCACTTT. The chain recombines TRBV10-1 with TRBJ1-6, with 7 nucleotides matching TRBD1. This CDR3 is built from 13 residues. V gave up 5 bases and J gave up 9 bases; unmatched junction bases: 4. Germline lookup yields CDR1 WNHNN and CDR2 SYGVQD (reference sequence).

The CDR3 bases are TGTGCCAGCAGTCCTCCGGGAGCGGGGGGGCCGCGTGAGCAGTTCTTC. Translated: CASSPPGAGGPREQFF. This chain joins TRBV28 and TRBJ2-1; 10 bases map to TRBD2. V lost 5 bases and J lost 9; bases outside the gene matches: 13. Germline CDR1 MDHEN, CDR2 SYDVKM. This CDR3 contains 16 residues.

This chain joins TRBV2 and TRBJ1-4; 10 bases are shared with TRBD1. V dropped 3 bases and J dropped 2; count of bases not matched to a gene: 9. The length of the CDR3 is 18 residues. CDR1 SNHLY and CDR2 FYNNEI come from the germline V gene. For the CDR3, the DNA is TGTGCCAGCAGTGATGGTTGGACAGGGGGTAGGACTAATGAAAAACTGTTTTTT. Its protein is CASSDGWTGGRTNEKLFF.

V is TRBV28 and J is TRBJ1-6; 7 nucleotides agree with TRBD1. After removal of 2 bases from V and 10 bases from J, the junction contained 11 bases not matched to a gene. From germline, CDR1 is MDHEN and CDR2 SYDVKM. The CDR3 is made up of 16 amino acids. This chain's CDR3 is CASSLSPTGLKSPLHF. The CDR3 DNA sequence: TGTGCCAGCAGTTTAAGTCCGACAGGGTTGAAATCACCCCTCCACTTT. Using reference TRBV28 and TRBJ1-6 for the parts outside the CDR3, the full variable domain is DVKVTQSSRYLVKRTGEKVFLECVQDMDHENMFWYRQDPGLGLRLIYFSYDVKMKEKGDIPEGYSVSREKKERFSLILESASTNQTSMYLCASSLSPTGLKSPLHFGNGTRLTVT.

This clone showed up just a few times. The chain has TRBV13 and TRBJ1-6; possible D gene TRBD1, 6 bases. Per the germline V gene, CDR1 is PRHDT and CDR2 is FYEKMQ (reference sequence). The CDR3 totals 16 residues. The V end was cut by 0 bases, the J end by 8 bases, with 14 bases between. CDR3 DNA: TGTGCCAGCAGCTTAGGGGGGGTGACAGGCGATTCACCCCTCCACTTT. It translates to CASSLGGVTGDSPLHF.

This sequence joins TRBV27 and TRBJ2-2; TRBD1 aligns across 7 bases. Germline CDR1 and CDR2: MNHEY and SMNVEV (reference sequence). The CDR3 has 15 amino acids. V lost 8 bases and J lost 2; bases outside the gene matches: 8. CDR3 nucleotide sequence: TGTGCCAGCGCCTCCGGGACAGATAACACCGGGGAGCTGTTTTTT. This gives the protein CASASGTDNTGELFF.

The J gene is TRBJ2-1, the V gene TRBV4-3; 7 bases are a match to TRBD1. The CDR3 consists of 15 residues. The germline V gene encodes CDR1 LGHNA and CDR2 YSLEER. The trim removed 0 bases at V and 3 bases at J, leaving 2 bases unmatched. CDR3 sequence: CASSQEGQRYNEQFF. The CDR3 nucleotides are TGCGCCAGCAGCCAAGAGGGACAGCGCTACAATGAGCAGTTCTTC.

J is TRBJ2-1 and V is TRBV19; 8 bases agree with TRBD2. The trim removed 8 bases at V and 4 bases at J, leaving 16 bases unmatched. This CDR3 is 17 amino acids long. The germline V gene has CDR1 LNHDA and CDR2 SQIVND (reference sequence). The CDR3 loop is CASLPTGGGGAYNEQFF. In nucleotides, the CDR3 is TGTGCCAGTCTTCCTACCGGGGGGGGAGGGGCTTACAATGAGCAGTTCTTC.

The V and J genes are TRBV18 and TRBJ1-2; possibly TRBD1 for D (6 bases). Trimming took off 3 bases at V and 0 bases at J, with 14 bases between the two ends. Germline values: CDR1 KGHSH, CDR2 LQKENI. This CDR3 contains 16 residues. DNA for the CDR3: TGTGCCAGCTCACCCCGTGGGGACACTACTAACTATGGCTACACCTTC. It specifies CASSPRGDTTNYGYTF.

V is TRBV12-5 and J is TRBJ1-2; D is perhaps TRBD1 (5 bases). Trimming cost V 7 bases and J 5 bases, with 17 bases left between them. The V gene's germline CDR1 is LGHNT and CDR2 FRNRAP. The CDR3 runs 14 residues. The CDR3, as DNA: TGTGCTAGTGCCTGGGGCTCGGAGATTTATGGCTACACCTTC. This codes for CASAWGSEIYGYTF.

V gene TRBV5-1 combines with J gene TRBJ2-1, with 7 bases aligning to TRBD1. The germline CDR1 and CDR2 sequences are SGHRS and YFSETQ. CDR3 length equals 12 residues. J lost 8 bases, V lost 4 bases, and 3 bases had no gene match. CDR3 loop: CASSQDRYEQFF. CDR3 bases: TGCGCCAGCAGCCAGGACAGGTATGAGCAGTTCTTC.

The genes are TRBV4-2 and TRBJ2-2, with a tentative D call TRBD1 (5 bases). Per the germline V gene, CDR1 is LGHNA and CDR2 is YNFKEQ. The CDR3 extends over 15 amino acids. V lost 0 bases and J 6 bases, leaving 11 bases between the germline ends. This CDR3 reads CASSQERTPPGELFF. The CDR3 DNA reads TGTGCCAGCAGCCAAGAGAGGACACCTCCCGGGGAGCTGTTTTTT.

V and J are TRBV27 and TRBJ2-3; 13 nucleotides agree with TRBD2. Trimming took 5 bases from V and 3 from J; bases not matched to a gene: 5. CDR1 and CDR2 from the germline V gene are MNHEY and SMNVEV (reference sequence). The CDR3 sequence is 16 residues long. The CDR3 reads CASSAGLAGNTDTQYF. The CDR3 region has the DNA TGTGCCAGCAGTGCGGGACTAGCGGGGAATACAGATACGCAGTATTTT.